A selection of T cell receptor beta chains follows, all from one sample in a study of CD8+CD57+ T cells in acquired aplastic anemia. TCRdb re-derived calls from the reads in MiXCR, one entry per CDR3 protein. The data contain approximately 300,000 distinct CDR3 sequences, around three fifths of them singletons. Material for sequencing was sorted CD4+, CD8+, or CD8+CD57+ T cells (not recorded which) from PBMCs. These receptors were obtained from a human donor with aplastic anemia. CDR3s leave out the opening cysteine and the closing phenylalanine or tryptophan. Each record gives: V gene, J gene, CDR3 protein.

TRBV27,TRBJ2-7,ASSLREAGKSYEQY
TRBV7-3,TRBJ2-4,ASSRGGGENIQY
TRBV19,TRBJ2-5,ASSPGQQETQY
TRBV2,TRBJ2-7,ASSDNGPSSEQY
TRBV7-9,TRBJ2-7,ASEGTPTAGTSGSYEQY
TRBV12-3/TRBV12-4,TRBJ1-5,ASSWTGTNQPQH
TRBV29-1,TRBJ2-1,SVVAGGDEQF
TRBV20-1,TRBJ2-7,SAASAGAYYEQY
TRBV7-9,TRBJ2-5,ASSLGHELAGEGGLQETQY
TRBV20-1,TRBJ2-1,SARVGGAPSSYNEQF
TRBV7-6,TRBJ2-5,ASSLETQGAETQY
TRBV29-1,TRBJ1-1,SVHDVVEAF
TRBV5-1,TRBJ2-3,ASSLWPSGLQTLATQY
TRBV10-2,TRBJ2-1,ASSESTLVNRF
TRBV10-3,TRBJ2-7,AISRLDSYEQY
TRBV20-1,TRBJ2-7,SARVSGAYEQY
TRBV7-9,TRBJ2-3,ASSLRIEGTDTQY
TRBV5-1,TRBJ2-3,ASSLEPSGKDTQY
TRBV20-1,TRBJ1-1,SARVGQGSEAF
TRBV5-1,TRBJ1-1,ASSLKWDTEAF
TRBV7-9,TRBJ2-7,ASSPPGTGETYEQY
TRBV7-8,TRBJ2-7,ASSSRQGPSYEQY
TRBV20-1,TRBJ2-1,SASSGTGADNEQF
TRBV9,TRBJ1-2,ASSAPRDRGSEGYT
TRBV24-1,TRBJ2-7,ATSDTRDGAYEQY
TRBV7-2,TRBJ2-7,ASSPTGTSGYEQY
TRBV2,TRBJ1-2,ASTPMGGYT
TRBV6-4,TRBJ2-7,ASSDSPAVCTYEQY
TRBV19,TRBJ2-4,ASTFSGVAKNIQY
TRBV20-1,TRBJ1-2,SARDLVDYGYT
TRBV20-1,TRBJ2-1,SARDRGGSYNEQF